This TCR gamma chain was identified in a study of Vδ1+ human thymocytes. Study-level results: Unlike peripheral blood Vdelta1+ controls, thymic delta-chain sequences included approximately 21% Vdelta2 and few Vdelta3. The authors advised highly purified populations and single-cell validation. Thymic TRG and TRD repertoires appeared highly polyclonal, with Gaussian CDR3 length distributions.

This clone was counted a single time. The antigen is unknown. The template was reverse-transcribed extracted RNA. The CDR3 regions were amplified by multiplex PCR from V-gene primers to a constant-region primer. TCRdb re-processed the multiplex PCR reads via CATT. The table records roughly 11,000 gamma-chain clones, around 40% of them present only once. From germline, CDR1 is EGSTGY and CDR2 YDSYTSSV. The CDR3 is 14 residues long. J gave up 4 bases and V 2 bases, and 8 bases lay outside the gene matches. Thymocytes were sorted as CD3+ TCRVdelta1+ TCRVdelta2- after alphabeta T cell depletion. The receptor was isolated from a boy in the first two years of life who had congenital heart surgery. This chain connects TRGV4 to TRGJ1 or TRGJ2. TCRdb records no J gene; here it was assigned by comparing the DNA to germline. The sample was Vdelta1+ gamma-delta thymocytes from the thymus. Specified subset: FACS-sorted CD3+ TCRalphabeta- TCRVdelta1+ TCRVdelta2- thymocytes. The CDR3 loop reads CATWDVRGYYKKLF. CDR3 nucleotide sequence: TGTGCCACCTGGGATGTGAGGGGGTATTATAAGAAACTCTTT.